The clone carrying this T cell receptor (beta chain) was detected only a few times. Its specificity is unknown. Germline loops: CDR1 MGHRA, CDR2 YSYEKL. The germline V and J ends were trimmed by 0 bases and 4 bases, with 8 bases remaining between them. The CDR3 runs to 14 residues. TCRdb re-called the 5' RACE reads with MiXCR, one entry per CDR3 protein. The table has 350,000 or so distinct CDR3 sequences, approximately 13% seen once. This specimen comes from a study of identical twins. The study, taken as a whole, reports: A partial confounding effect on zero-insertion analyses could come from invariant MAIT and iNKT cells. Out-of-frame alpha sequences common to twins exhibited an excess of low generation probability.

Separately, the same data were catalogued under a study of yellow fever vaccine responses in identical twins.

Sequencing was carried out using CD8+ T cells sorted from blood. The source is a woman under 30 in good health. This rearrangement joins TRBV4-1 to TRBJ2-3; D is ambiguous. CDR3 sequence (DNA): TGCGCCAGCAGCCAAGACAGGTCAGCAGATACGCAGTATTTT. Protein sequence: CASSQDRSADTQYF.